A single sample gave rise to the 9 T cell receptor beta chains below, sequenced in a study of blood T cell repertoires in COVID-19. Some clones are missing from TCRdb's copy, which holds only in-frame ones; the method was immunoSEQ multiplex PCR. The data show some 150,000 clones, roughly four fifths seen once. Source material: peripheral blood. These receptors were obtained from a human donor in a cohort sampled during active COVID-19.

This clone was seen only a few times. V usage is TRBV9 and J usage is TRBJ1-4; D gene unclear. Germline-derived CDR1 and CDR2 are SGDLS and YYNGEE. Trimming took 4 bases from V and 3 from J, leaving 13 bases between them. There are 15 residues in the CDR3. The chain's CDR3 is CASSPVGVSNEKLFF. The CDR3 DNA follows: TGTGCCAGCAGCCCGGTCGGGGTTTCTAATGAAAAACTGTTTTTT.

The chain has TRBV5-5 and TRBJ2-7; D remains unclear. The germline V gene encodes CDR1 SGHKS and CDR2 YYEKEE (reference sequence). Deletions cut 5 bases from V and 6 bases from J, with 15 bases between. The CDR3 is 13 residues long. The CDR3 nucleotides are TGTGCCAGCAGATTAGACACCTTAGGCGAGCAGTACTTC. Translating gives CASRLDTLGEQYF.

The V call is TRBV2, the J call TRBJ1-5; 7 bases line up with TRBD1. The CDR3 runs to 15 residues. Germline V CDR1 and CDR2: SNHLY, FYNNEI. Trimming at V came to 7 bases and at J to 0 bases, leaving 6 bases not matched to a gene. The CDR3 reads CASKFGDSSNQPQHF. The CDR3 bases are TGTGCCAGCAAGTTCGGGGACAGTAGCAATCAGCCCCAGCATTTT.

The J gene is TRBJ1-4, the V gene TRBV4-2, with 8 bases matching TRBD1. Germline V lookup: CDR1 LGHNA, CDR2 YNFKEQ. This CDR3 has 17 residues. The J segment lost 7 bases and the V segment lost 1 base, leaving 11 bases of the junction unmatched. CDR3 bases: TGTGCCAGCAGCCAAGCTGCGCAGGGGGCGGGTGGTGAAAAACTGTTTTTT. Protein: CASSQAAQGAGGEKLFF.

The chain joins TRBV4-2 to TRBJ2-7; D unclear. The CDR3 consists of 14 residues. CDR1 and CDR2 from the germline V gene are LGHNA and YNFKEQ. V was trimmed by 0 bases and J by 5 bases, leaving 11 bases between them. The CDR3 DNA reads TGTGCCAGCAGCCAAGAGATCCACCCGGACGAGCAGTACTTC. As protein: CASSQEIHPDEQYF.

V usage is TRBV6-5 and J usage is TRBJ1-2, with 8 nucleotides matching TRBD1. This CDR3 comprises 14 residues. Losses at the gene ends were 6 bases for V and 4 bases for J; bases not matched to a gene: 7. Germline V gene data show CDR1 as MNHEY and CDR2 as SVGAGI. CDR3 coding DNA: TGTGCCAGCAGGACGACAGGGGTTGGCTATGGCTACACCTTC. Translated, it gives CASRTTGVGYGYTF.

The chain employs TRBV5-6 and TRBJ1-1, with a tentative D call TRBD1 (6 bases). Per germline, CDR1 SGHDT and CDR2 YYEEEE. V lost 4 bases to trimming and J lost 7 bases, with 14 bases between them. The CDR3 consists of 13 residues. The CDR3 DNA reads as TGTGCCAGCAGCCCTACAGGGTTGAGTGAAGCTTTCTTT. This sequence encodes CASSPTGLSEAFF.

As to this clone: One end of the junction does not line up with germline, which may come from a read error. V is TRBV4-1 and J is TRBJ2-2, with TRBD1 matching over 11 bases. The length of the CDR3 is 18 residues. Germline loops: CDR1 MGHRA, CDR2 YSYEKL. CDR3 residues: CTSSPTGTGGRNTGELFF. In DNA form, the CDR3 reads TGCACCAGCAGCCCAACGGGGACAGGGGGTCGTAACACCGGGGAGCTGTTTTTT.

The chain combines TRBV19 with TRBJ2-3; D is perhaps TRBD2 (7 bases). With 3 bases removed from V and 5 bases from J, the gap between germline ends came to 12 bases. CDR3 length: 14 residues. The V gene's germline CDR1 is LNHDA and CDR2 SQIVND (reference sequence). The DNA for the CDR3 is TGTGCCAGTAGTATTGGCGGGGGCGGAGATACGCAGTATTTT. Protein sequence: CASSIGGGGDTQYF.